This paragraph reports one TCR beta chain. The sample holds other DNA sequences that translate to the same CDR3. As originally analysed: By means of reference gene primer amplification, nucleated cell counts were estimated. Clones were sequenced by immunoSEQ multiplex PCR, and TCRdb holds only the in-frame ones, with some missing. V, J and clone size were drawn from that table, and D and trimming were deduced from the DNA. The table includes a few hundred thousand clones, about four fifths detected once. Losses at the gene ends were 2 bases for V and 2 bases for J; bases not matched to a gene: 4. The length of the CDR3 is 15 residues. Germline loops: CDR1 SEHNR, CDR2 FQNEAQ (reference sequence). This entry belongs to a study of blood T cell repertoires in COVID-19. As for the study in general: The origin of the acute and convalescent COVID-19 samples was the United States, Italy and Spain.

The V gene is TRBV7-9, the J gene TRBJ2-5, with 8 bases lining up with TRBD1. This receptor was taken from a person between 65 and 80 years old with COVID-19, enrolled during active disease. Sequencing was performed on peripheral blood. This chain's CDR3 is CASSLRQGTQETQYF. Here the CDR3 DNA reads TGTGCCAGCAGCTTACGACAGGGGACGCAAGAGACCCAGTACTTC.